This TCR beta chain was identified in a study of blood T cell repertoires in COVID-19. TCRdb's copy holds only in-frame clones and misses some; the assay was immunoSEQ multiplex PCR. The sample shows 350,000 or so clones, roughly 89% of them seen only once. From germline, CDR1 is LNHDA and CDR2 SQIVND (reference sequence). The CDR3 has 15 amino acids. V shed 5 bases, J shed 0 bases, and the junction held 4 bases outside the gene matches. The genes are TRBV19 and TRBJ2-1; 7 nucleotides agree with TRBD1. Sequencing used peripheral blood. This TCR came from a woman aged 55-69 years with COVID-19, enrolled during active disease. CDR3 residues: CASSLDRSSYNEQFF. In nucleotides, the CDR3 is TGTGCCAGTAGTTTGGACAGGAGCTCCTACAATGAGCAGTTCTTC.